Below, 10 T cell receptor beta chains from the same sample are listed, as sequenced in a study of cytomegalovirus exposure and HLA in healthy donors (TCRdb year 2017). The method was the immunoSEQ multiplex PCR assay. For the multiplex PCR, a mixture combining 60 forward primers for TCR Vbeta segments and 13 reverse primers for TCR Jbeta segments was used. Entries here come from immuneACCESS through TCRdb and include only in-frame sequences with V and J called. Some clones fail to appear in such tables; in the studies checked, an unresolved V gene covers under half of the shortfall, and the cause of the remainder is unknown. For this sample there are approximately 200,000 clones; 70% to 80% appear just once. The top ten hold over 1.5% of the sample. The sample comprised PBMCs. The receptors were sampled from a girl aged 10 to 17 in good health and CMV-seropositive.

This clone was counted once. The J gene is TRBJ2-1, the V gene TRBV5-5, with D perhaps matching TRBD2 (7 bases). This CDR3 has 15 amino acids. V dropped 0 bases and J dropped 4 bases, with 11 bases sitting between them. Germline V gene lookup returns CDR1 SGHKS and CDR2 YYEKEE (reference sequence). The CDR3 sequence is CASSLVGGLYNEQFF. As DNA, the CDR3 is TGTGCCAGCAGCTTGGTCGGGGGGCTTTACAATGAGCAGTTCTTC.

The chain uses TRBV7-9 and TRBJ1-6; D is perhaps TRBD1 (5 bases). Trimming took 5 bases from V and 4 from J, leaving 6 bases between them. The V gene's germline CDR1 is SEHNR and CDR2 FQNEAQ (reference sequence). CDR3 length: 13 residues. CDR3 nucleotides: TGTGCCAGCAGCCCAGGGTATAATTCACCCCTCCACTTT. Translating gives CASSPGYNSPLHF.

V gene TRBV29-1 combines with J gene TRBJ2-3; 9 nucleotides align to TRBD2. Germline V gene sequence: CDR1 SQVTM, CDR2 ANQGSEA. The CDR3 spans 13 residues. V lost 7 bases, J lost 3 bases, and 5 bases stayed unmatched. CDR3 nucleotide sequence: TGCAGCGACATAGCGGGAGAGACAGATACGCAGTATTTT. Residues: CSDIAGETDTQYF.

The chain links TRBV19 to TRBJ2-1; weak D call: TRBD2 (6 bases). The CDR3 sequence is 16 residues long. V dropped 6 bases and J dropped 6 bases, with 21 bases sitting between them. CDR1 is LNHDA and CDR2 is SQIVND in the germline V gene (reference sequence). Written as DNA, the CDR3 is TGTGCCAGTAGACCCTCCGGGGGAGCGGCCTTCAATGAGCAGTTCTTC. Translating gives CASRPSGGAAFNEQFF.

This rearrangement joins TRBV11-2 to TRBJ1-1; TRBD1 aligns across 8 bases. The ends lost 2 bases at V and 1 base at J; junction bases unmatched: 3. This CDR3 has 15 amino acids. Germline V gene data show CDR1 as SGHAT and CDR2 as FQNNGV. For the CDR3, the DNA is TGTGCCAGCAGCTTACACGACAGGGGGAACACTGAAGCTTTCTTT. Translating gives CASSLHDRGNTEAFF.

This sequence joins TRBV7-9 and TRBJ2-7; the D gene is possibly TRBD2 (5 bases). The germline V gene encodes CDR1 SEHNR and CDR2 FQNEAQ (reference sequence). V was clipped by 3 bases and J by 8 bases, with 20 bases between them. The CDR3 loop spans 15 amino acids. This chain's CDR3 is CASSFYEGSALKQYF. Here the CDR3 DNA reads TGTGCCAGCAGCTTCTATGAGGGTTCCGCCCTCAAGCAGTACTTC.

The chain joins TRBV6-5 to TRBJ1-5; TRBD1 matches 8 bases. The CDR3 spans 14 residues. Unmatched junction bases numbered 7, after V lost 5 bases and J lost 7 bases. CDR1 is MNHEY, CDR2 SVGAGI, per germline. CDR3 region: CASSRTGRGQPQHF. The CDR3 DNA reads as TGTGCCAGCAGTAGGACAGGGCGTGGGCAGCCCCAGCATTTT.

In this sample, this clone turned up a few times. V and J are TRBV27 and TRBJ2-7; D might be TRBD2 (6 bases). V was shortened by 6 bases and J by 5 bases, with 17 bases between the two germline ends. This CDR3 has 14 amino acids. From germline, CDR1 is MNHEY and CDR2 SMNVEV (reference sequence). The chain's CDR3 is CASRVGGGLDEQYF. In nucleotides, the CDR3 is TGTGCCAGCAGGGTGGGGGGAGGTCTCGACGAGCAGTACTTC.

This clone has a handful of counts. The V gene is TRBV7-9, the J gene TRBJ1-6; 9 nucleotides agree with TRBD1. The length of the CDR3 is 17 residues. Unmatched junction bases numbered 11, after V lost 5 bases and J lost 6 bases. Germline V gene data show CDR1 as SEHNR and CDR2 as FQNEAQ (reference sequence). This CDR3 is CASSHKTGGAFNSPLHF. Written as DNA, the CDR3 is TGTGCCAGCAGCCATAAAACAGGGGGCGCTTTTAATTCACCCCTCCACTTT.

V usage is TRBV11-3 and J usage is TRBJ2-1; tentatively, D is TRBD1 (5 bases). V was pared by 4 bases and J by 10 bases, with 14 bases between. This CDR3 spans 13 amino acids. Germline CDR1 reads SGHNT; CDR2 reads YENEEA. The CDR3 DNA reads as TGTGCCAGCAGCTGGTCAGGGCAATGGGAGCAGTTCTTC. Encoded protein: CASSWSGQWEQFF.